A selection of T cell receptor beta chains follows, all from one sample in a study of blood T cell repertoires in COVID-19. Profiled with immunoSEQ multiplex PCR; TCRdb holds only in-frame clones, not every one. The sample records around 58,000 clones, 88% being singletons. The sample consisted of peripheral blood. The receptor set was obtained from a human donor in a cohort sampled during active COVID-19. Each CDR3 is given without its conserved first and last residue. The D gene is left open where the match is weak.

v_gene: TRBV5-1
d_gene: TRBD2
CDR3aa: ATSRSGDTDTQY

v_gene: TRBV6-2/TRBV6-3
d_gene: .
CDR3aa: ASSYSAGTNYGYT

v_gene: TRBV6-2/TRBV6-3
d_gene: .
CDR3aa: ASSYSRGTYEQY

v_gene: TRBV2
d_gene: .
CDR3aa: ASRRQDIKNIQY

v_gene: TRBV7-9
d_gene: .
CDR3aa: ASSLAQGRVDGYT

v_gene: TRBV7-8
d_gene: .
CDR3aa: ASSLLIQGGDTQY

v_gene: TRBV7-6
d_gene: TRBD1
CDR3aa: ASSLTGTGGLETQY

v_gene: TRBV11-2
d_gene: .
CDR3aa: ASSVGLVNTDTQY

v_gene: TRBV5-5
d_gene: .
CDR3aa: ASSRRVGNGANVLT

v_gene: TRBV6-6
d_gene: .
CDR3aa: ASSYPDGLSNQPQH

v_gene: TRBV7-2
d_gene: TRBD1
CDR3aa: ASSLGYRGHRAF

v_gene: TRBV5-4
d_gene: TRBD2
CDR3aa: ASGQAGVVTGELF

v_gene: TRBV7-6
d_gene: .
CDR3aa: ASSLLSVSSTDTQY

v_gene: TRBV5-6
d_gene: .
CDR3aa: ASSLEQNTEAF

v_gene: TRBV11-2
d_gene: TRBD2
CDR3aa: ASSWGTSGNRLQF

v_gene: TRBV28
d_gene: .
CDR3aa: ASSHSGRGTVFFQY

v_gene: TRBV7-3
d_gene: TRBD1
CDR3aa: ASSLGGTGPYEQY

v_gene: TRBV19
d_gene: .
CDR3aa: ASSIDVSGSIREQY

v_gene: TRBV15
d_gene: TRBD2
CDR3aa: ATSTGRDTGELF

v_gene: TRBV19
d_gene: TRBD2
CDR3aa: ASSTGTSGYNEQF

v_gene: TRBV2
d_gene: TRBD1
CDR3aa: ASSADRNPSQPQH

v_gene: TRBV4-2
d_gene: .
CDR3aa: ASSQVGSGTSTDTQY

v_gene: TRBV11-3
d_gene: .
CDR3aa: ASSLTGLGTDTQY

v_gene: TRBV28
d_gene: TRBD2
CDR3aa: ASSPSGTSGRPY

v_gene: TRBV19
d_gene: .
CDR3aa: ASSMSRGSANYGYT

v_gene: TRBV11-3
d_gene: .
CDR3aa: ASSLSANTGELF

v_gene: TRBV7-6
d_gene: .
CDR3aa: ASSSGNTGELF

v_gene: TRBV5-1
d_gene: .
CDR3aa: ASSLAQEGRQF

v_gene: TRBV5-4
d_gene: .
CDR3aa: ASSFEGYEQY

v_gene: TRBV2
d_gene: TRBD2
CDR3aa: ASSARGREGGEQY

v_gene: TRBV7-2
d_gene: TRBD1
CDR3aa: ASSYTGGLAKNIQY

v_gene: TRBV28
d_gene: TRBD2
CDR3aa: ASSLLVGGPAEQY

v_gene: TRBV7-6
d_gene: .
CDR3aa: ASSLLGQNQETQY

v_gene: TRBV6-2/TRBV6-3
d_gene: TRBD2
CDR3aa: ASSSYSGGRTDTQY

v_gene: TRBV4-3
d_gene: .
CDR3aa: ASSQDFGGGGLNYGYT

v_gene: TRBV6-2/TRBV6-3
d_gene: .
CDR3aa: ASSYGDTHYNEQF

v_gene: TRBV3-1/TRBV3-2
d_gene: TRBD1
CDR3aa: ASSSWTGNTGELF

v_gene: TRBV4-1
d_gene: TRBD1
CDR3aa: ASSQEGYRGETQY

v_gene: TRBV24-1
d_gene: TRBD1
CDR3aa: ATSDSGGGPTGYT

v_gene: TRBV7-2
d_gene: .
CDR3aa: ASSLGPGESYEQY

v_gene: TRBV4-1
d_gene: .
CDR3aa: ASSQGHAETEAF